These 11 T cell receptor beta chains were all obtained from the same sample, sequenced in a study of a mutant IDH1 vaccine in newly diagnosed glioma. Here immunoSEQ multiplex PCR was the method, and the copy in TCRdb shows in-frame clones only, minus some. The data hold roughly 39,000 clones, with approximately 80% observed a single time. Time point defined: week 5, during vaccination. The investigators gave 300 ug of mutant IDH1 20-mer peptide in each vaccine dose, together with topical imiquimod. No antigens are known for them. Here the sequenced sample was PBMCs, taken from a glioma patient whose treatment included an IDH1 peptide vaccine. The receptors shown here come from a man aged 40-50 years with glioma.

A single count supports this clone. The CDR3 sequence: CASGQGYNSPLHF. DNA of the CDR3: TGTGCCAGCGGACAGGGGTATAATTCACCCCTCCACTTT. The genes are TRBV6-5 and TRBJ1-6; 9 bases align to TRBD1. There are 13 residues in the CDR3. CDR1 MNHEY and CDR2 SVGAGI come from the germline V gene. J was trimmed by 4 bases and V by 8 bases; bases with no gene match: 0.

This chain links TRBV4-1 with TRBJ2-5, with D maybe TRBD2 (5 bases). Germline V lookup: CDR1 MGHRA, CDR2 YSYEKL. Trimming cost V 5 bases and J 1 base, with 17 bases left between them. The CDR3 has 16 residues. CDR3 in amino acids: CASSFTADRGQETQYF. The CDR3 coding sequence is TGCGCCAGCAGCTTTACAGCGGACCGGGGCCAAGAGACCCAGTACTTC.

This chain links TRBV6-5 with TRBJ1-3, with no clear D. Looked up from germline, CDR1 is MNHEY and CDR2 is SVGAGI. V lost 0 bases to trimming and J lost 2 bases, with 8 bases between them. The CDR3 is 15 amino acids. The CDR3 bases are TGTGCCAGCAGTTACTCTCCTGGGCCTGGAAACACCATATATTTT. Its protein product is CASSYSPGPGNTIYF.

This sequence joins TRBV15 and TRBJ2-7, with D possibly TRBD2 on 5 matching bases. V was shortened by 0 bases and J by 2 bases, with 14 bases between the two germline ends. Germline CDR1 LNHNV, CDR2 YYDKDF (reference sequence). This CDR3 is 16 amino acids long. In DNA, the CDR3 is TGTGCCACCAGCAGAGACCAGTTCGGGGAAACCTACGAGCAGTACTTC. It specifies CATSRDQFGETYEQYF.

This clone was counted only a few times. The gene calls are TRBV14 and TRBJ1-1, with 9 bases lining up with TRBD1. J lost 2 bases, V lost 3 bases, and 13 bases had no gene match. This CDR3 contains 18 residues. The germline V gene has CDR1 SGHDN and CDR2 FVKESK. DNA of the CDR3: TGTGCCAGCAGCCAGAATCCCGGGACAGGGTGGGGAAACACTGAAGCTTTCTTT. The encoded protein is CASSQNPGTGWGNTEAFF. Full variable domain (missing parts from reference TRBV14 and TRBJ1-1): EAGVTQFPSHSVIEKGQTVTLRCDPISGHDNLYWYRRVMGKEIKFLLHFVKESKQDESGMPNNRFLAERTGGTYSTLKVQPAELEDSGVYFCASSQNPGTGWGNTEAFFGQGTRLTVV.

The chain has TRBV6-1 and TRBJ2-2; unclear D gene. Trimming left V 8 bases short and J 3 bases short, with 13 bases between. The germline V gene encodes CDR1 MNHNS and CDR2 SASEGT. CDR3 length: 14 amino acids. CDR3 sequence reads: CASPRAQHTGELFF. CDR3 nucleotides: TGTGCCAGCCCCCGGGCCCAGCACACCGGGGAGCTGTTTTTT.

The chain uses TRBV6-1 and TRBJ2-7; 9 bases match TRBD1. The CDR3 covers 15 residues. The V and J ends lost 2 bases and 2 bases, in that order; junction bases with no gene match: 4. CDR1 is MNHNS, CDR2 SASEGT, per germline. This CDR3 reads CASSERTGAPYEQYF. The CDR3 DNA reads TGTGCCAGCAGTGAAAGGACAGGGGCGCCCTACGAGCAGTACTTC.

This chain uses TRBV4-1 with TRBJ2-6; 9 nucleotides agree with TRBD1. The CDR3 is 16 amino acids. Germline V CDR1 and CDR2: MGHRA, YSYEKL. V lost 4 bases, J lost 0 bases, and 1 base stayed unmatched. The chain's CDR3 is CASSRTGDSGANVLTF. CDR3 in DNA: TGCGCCAGCAGCCGGACAGGGGACTCTGGGGCCAACGTCCTGACTTTC.

The J gene is TRBJ1-1, the V gene TRBV29-1, with D possibly TRBD1 on 6 matching bases. The germline V gene encodes CDR1 SQVTM and CDR2 ANQGSEA. V was pared by 4 bases and J by 8 bases, with 14 bases between. This CDR3 contains 12 residues. The CDR3, as DNA: TGCAGCGTTGCACGGGGGGCCGAGGAAGCTTTCTTT. Its translation is CSVARGAEEAFF.

This chain connects TRBV18 to TRBJ1-1; D unresolved. The CDR3 is 14 amino acids. The germline V gene has CDR1 KGHSH and CDR2 LQKENI. Deletions cut 1 base from V and 6 bases from J, with 12 bases between. This CDR3 is CASSPQPSMAEAFF. CDR3 bases: TGTGCCAGCTCACCACAACCTTCTATGGCTGAAGCTTTCTTT. Full variable domain (outside the CDR3, taken from reference TRBV18 and TRBJ1-1): NAGVMQNPRHLVRRRGQEARLRCSPMKGHSHVYWYRQLPEEGLKFMVYLQKENIIDESGMPKERFSAEFPKEGPSILRIQQVVRGDSAAYFCASSPQPSMAEAFFGQGTRLTVV.

V usage is TRBV9 and J usage is TRBJ2-7, with 7 bases identical to TRBD2. The V segment lost 0 bases and the J segment 4 bases; nucleotides outside the gene matches: 10. This CDR3 has 16 amino acids. CDR1 is SGDLS, CDR2 YYNGEE, per germline. DNA of the CDR3: TGTGCCAGCAGCGTAGCCCCCTCCAGGGAGGGGTACGAGCAGTACTTC. It yields the protein CASSVAPSREGYEQYF.